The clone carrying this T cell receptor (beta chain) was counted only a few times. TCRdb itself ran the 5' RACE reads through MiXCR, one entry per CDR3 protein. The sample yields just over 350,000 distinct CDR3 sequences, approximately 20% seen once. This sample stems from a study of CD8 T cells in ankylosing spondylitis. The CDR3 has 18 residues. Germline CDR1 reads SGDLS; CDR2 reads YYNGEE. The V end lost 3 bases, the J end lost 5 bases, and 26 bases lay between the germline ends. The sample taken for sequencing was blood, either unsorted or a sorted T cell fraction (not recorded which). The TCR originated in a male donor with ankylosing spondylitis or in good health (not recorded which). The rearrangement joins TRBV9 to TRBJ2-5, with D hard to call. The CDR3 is CASSGPPEYGSIWETQYF. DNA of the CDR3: TGTGCCAGCAGCGGGCCCCCCGAGTACGGGTCTATATGGGAGACCCAGTACTTC.